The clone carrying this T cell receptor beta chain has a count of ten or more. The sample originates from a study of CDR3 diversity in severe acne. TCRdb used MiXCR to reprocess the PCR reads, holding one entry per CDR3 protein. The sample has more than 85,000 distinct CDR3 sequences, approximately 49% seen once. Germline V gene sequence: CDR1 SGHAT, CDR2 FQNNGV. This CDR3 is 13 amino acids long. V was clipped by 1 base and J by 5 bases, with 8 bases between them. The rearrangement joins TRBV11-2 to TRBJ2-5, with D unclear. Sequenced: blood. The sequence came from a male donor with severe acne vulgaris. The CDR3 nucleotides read TGTGCCAGCAGCTTAGCCATCGCTGAGACCCAGTACTTC. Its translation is CASSLAIAETQYF.